Below, 2 T cell receptor beta chains from the same sample are listed, as sequenced in a study of PD-L1 blockade in urothelial cancer. Data came from immunoSEQ multiplex PCR; TCRdb stores just in-frame clones and leaves some out. Among 37,000 or so clones listed, roughly 84% were seen once. The time point was: pretreatment peripheral blood. The sequenced sample was PBMCs, obtained around atezolizumab (anti-PD-L1) treatment. Source of these receptors: a man aged 60-69 years with urothelial cancer.

This chain uses TRBV6-1 with TRBJ1-2; D not resolved. CDR1 and CDR2 (germline): MNHNS, SASEGT. V lost 6 bases to trimming and J lost 8 bases, with 13 bases between them. CDR3 length: 12 amino acids. CDR3 residues: CASRRELEGYTF. CDR3 bases: TGTGCCAGCAGACGAGAGCTGGAGGGCTACACCTTC.

V is TRBV6-1 and J is TRBJ2-5, with TRBD2 as a possible D gene (5 bases). The CDR3 has 14 amino acids. Trimming removed 1 base at V and 13 bases at J, with 19 bases between. Germline lookup yields CDR1 MNHNS and CDR2 SASEGT. The CDR3 reads CASSEGSELGMTYF. In DNA form, the CDR3 reads TGTGCCAGCAGTGAAGGTAGCGAGCTAGGAATGACGTACTTC.